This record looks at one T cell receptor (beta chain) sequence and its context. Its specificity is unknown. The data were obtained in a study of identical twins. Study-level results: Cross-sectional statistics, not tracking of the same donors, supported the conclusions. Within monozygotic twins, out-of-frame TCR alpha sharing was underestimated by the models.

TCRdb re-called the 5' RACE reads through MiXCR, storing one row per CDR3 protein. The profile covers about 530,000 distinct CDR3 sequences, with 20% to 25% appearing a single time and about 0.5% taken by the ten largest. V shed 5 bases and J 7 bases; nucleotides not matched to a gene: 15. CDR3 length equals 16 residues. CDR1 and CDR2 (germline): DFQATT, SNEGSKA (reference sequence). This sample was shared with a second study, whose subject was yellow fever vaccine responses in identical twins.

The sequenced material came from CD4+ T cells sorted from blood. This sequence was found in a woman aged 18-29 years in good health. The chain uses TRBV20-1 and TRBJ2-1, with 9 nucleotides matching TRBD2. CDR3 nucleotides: TGCAGTGCTCCCATACCCTGGACTAGCGTACCGAATGAGCAGTTCTTC. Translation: CSAPIPWTSVPNEQFF.